The clone carrying this T cell receptor beta chain was counted a few times. Per individual sample, total RNA of at least 5 micrograms was extracted. A second PCR, run for roughly 7 to 11 cycles, used a sample-barcoded 5' primer plus a J-beta primer mix. Via MiXCR, TCRdb re-called the 5' RACE reads, giving one row per CDR3 protein. The sample includes some 1.5 million distinct CDR3 sequences, about 30% of them seen just once. This sample is drawn from a study of blood T cells in healthy people across ages. Study-level background: About one barcoded TCR beta cDNA was captured per two T cells.

The CDR3 sequence is 18 residues long. Trimming stripped 1 base from V and 5 bases from J, with 23 bases between. The V gene is TRBV12-3 or TRBV12-4, the J gene TRBJ2-5; D gene unclear. The receptor's source is a woman aged 25 to 39 in good health. The sample was blood. The CDR3 DNA sequence: TGTGCCAGCAGTTTAGGTATGGGTTCTCGGGCAAGGACGGAGACCCAGTACTTC. Translation: CASSLGMGSRARTETQYF.